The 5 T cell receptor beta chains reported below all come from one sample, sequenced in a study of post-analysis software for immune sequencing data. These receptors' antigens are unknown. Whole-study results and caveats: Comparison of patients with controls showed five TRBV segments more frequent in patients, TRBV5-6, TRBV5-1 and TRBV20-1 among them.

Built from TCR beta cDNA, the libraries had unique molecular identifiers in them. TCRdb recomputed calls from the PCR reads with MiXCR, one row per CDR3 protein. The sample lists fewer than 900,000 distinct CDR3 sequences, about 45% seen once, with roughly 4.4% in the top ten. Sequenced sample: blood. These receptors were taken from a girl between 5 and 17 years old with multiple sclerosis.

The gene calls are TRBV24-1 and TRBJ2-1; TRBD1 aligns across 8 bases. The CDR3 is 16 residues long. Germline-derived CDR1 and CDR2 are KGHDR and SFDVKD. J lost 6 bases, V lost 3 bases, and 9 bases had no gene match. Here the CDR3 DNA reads TGTGCCACCAGTGATCCCGGACAGGGTCCCGGCAATGAGCAGTTCTTC. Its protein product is CATSDPGQGPGNEQFF.

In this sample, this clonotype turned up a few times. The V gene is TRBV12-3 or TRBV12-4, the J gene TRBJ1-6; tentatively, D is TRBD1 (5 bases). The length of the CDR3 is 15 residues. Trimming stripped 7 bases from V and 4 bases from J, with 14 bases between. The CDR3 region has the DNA TGTGCCAGCACGGGGGAAGGCAATTATAATTCACCCCTCCACTTT. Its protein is CASTGEGNYNSPLHF.

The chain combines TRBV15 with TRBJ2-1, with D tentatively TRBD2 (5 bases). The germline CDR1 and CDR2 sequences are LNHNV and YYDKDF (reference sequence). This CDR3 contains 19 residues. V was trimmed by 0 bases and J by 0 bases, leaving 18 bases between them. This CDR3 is CATSRDLRKRDSSYNEQFF. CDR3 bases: TGTGCCACCAGCAGAGATCTCCGAAAGAGGGATAGCTCCTACAATGAGCAGTTCTTC.

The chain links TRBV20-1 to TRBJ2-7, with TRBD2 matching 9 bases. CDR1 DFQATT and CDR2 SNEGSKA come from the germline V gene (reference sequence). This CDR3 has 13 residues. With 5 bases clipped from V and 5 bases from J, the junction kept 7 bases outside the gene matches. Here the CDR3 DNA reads TGCAGTGCTCAGCGGGAGGAGTGGGACGAGCAGTACTTC. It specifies CSAQREEWDEQYF.

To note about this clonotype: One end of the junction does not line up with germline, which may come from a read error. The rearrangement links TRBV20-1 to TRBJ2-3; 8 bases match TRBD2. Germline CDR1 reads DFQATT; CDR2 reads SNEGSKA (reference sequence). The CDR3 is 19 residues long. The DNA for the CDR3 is TGCAGTGCTAGAGATCTGGTCGAGACGGGAGGGCGGAACACAGATATGCAGTATTTT. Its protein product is CSARDLVETGGRNTDMQYF.